Ten or more counts support the clone carrying this T cell receptor beta chain. What it recognizes is unknown. CDR3 length: 15 amino acids. From germline, CDR1 is MNHNS and CDR2 SASEGT. The V end was cut by 0 bases, the J end by 7 bases, with 15 bases between. These data come from a study of cytomegalovirus exposure and HLA in healthy donors. Study-level findings and limits: Both high specificity and high sensitivity reportedly marked the classifier's diagnosis of cytomegalovirus status. Despite most TCR sequences being rare, some public TCRs occurred in many donors.

The protocol was immunoSEQ multiplex PCR, while the TCRdb copy is restricted to in-frame clones and leaves out a portion. The sample shows 200,000 or so clones, around nine tenths of them seen only once. Sample: PBMCs. This TCR was sampled from a young woman in good health and CMV-seropositive. The chain employs TRBV6-1 and TRBJ1-2; a possible D gene is TRBD1 (5 bases). The CDR3, as DNA: TGTGCCAGCAGTGAAGCGCACGGCCTCCAGGGTGGCTACACCTTC. Residues: CASSEAHGLQGGYTF.